The T cell receptor (beta chain) described here comes from a study of blood T cell repertoires in COVID-19 (dated by TCRdb to 2019 to 2021). For context, the study as a whole: Collaborator samples came from the United States, Italy and Spain and covered acute and convalescent phases of COVID-19. The repertoires were released in a freely available public database meant as a resource for research on the immune response to SARS-CoV-2. The prospective study material was composed of cDNA or gDNA derived from T cells, B-cell-depleted T cells, or PBMCs. The samples were drawn from the first 160 participants of the ongoing ImmuneRACE study and from under 1,500 subjects provided by 6 global collaborators. The sample metadata nearly always contained a de-identified subject ID, COVID-19 status, age in years and sex. Where HLA class I and class II types were available, the types were taken from metadata supplied by the sample provider, not from assay-based typing. Subjects who had been exposed to COVID-19, were actively infected with it, or had recovered from it provided the deeply sampled blood TCRbeta repertoires that made up the dataset. What the study reported, not specific to this receptor: Clinical and demographic metadata were provided uncurated, with the amount varying by source and participant.

A word on this clone: What this receptor recognizes is not known. No much larger clone exists at a distance of one base, and base qualities are not known.

V sheds 8 bases and J sheds 5 bases, leaving 19 bases between their ends. The CDR3 runs 15 residues from the cysteine to the phenylalanine. The only DNA kept is the CDR3, 45 bases in frame from the first base. CDR1 and CDR2 (SEHNR, FQNEAQ) derive from the germline V gene (reference sequence). TCRbeta CDR3 regions were amplified from genomic DNA using the immunoSEQ Assay, a bias-controlled multiplex PCR. On the authors' methods: The number of nucleated cells in each sample was estimated by amplification of reference gene primers within the assay. Sequence reads were collapsed and filtered to measure the absolute abundance of every unique TCRbeta CDR3 rearrangement. For each sample, productive Simpson clonality was calculated as the square root of Simpson's diversity index across productive rearrangements. The source is immuneACCESS, and TCRdb retained only in-frame sequences with V and J called. Part of the clones is not carried over; for the studies checked, unresolved V genes explain less than half of this, and the remainder is unexplained. The V and J calls and clone size come from that table; D and trimming were worked out from the DNA. The table for this sample lists fewer than 110,000 clones; roughly 92% of them were counted only once. 5.7% of the sample lies in the top ten.

The collaborating institutions used their own protocols to collect whole blood in K2EDTA tubes. Collaborator samples were shipped for TCRbeta analysis as frozen whole blood, isolated PBMCs, or DNA extracted from either sample type. This clonotype was obtained from a man between 45 and 60 years old with active COVID-19. The chain joins TRBV7-9 to TRBJ2-1, and TRBD2 may be the D gene, going by 7 matching bases. The sample comprised peripheral blood. CDR3 sequence: CASLPGGGADNEQFF. The DNA sequence is as follows: TGTGCCAGCCTACCTGGAGGGGGGGCGGACAATGAGCAGTTCTTC. The full variable domain, completed from the reference TRBV7-9 and TRBJ2-1 proteins outside the CDR3, reads DTGVSQNPRHKITKRGQNVTFRCDPISEHNRLYWYRQTLGQGPEFLTYFQNEAQLEKSRLLSDRFSAERPKGSFSTLEIQRTEQGDSAMYLCASLPGGGADNEQFFGPGTRLTVL.